The 29 T cell receptor beta chains presented below share a single source sample, sequenced in a study of T cells in Graves' hyperthyroidism and ophthalmopathy. The CDR3 regions of TCR beta were amplified from RNA transcripts. Using the HTBI primer set, a first-round RT-PCR was run on the TCR CDR3. TCRdb re-analysed the multiplex PCR reads in MiXCR, keeping a single row per CDR3 protein. The sample holds roughly 800,000 distinct CDR3 sequences, more than 30% seen once. The sequenced material came from blood. These receptors came from a man aged 18 to 30 with Graves' hyperthyroidism.

J is TRBJ1-5 and V is TRBV10-3; the D gene is possibly TRBD1 (5 bases). Trimming left V 8 bases short and J 14 bases short, with 16 bases between. Per germline, CDR1 ENHRY and CDR2 SYGVKD. CDR3 size: 11 residues. DNA of the CDR3: TGTGCCATCGGGGAGGAGGGGTACGAGCATTTT. Its translation is CAIGEEGYEHF.

This clonotype was detected a few times. The rearrangement joins TRBV4-3 to TRBJ1-2; 9 nucleotides match TRBD1. Germline V gene data show CDR1 as LGHNA and CDR2 as YSLEER. Trimming cost V 7 bases and J 5 bases; bases outside gene matches: 5. This CDR3 region has 13 residues. CDR3 sequence reads: CASNGGQGYGYTF. The CDR3 bases are TGCGCCAGCAATGGAGGACAGGGGTATGGCTACACCTTC.

This clonotype was detected a few times. V gene TRBV6-1 combines with J gene TRBJ1-1; no clear D gene. CDR1 and CDR2 from the germline V gene are MNHNS and SASEGT. The CDR3 has 10 amino acids. Trimming pared 3 bases from V and 9 bases from J, leaving 5 bases between. The CDR3 DNA is TGTGCCAGCAGTGAGACCAAAGCTTTCTTT. It specifies CASSETKAFF.

This clonotype was counted only a few times. This rearrangement joins TRBV19 to TRBJ1-1; D not certain. The CDR3 is 17 amino acids. CDR1 and CDR2 (germline): LNHDA, SQIVND (reference sequence). V was clipped by 0 bases and J by 4 bases, with 18 bases between them. As DNA, the CDR3 is TGTGCCAGTAGTATAGATAAGCCGGCTACGGCGGGCACTGAAGCTTTCTTT. It translates to CASSIDKPATAGTEAFF.

This sequence joins TRBV6-2 or TRBV6-3 and TRBJ1-5; D gene ambiguous. The CDR3 is 13 residues long. V shed 7 bases and J shed 3 bases, with 10 bases lying between them. Germline V lookup: CDR1 MNHEY, CDR2 SVGEGT. The CDR3 DNA sequence: TGTGCCAGCAAAGACGGGAACAATCAGCCCCAGCATTTT. Translated: CASKDGNNQPQHF.

The chain uses TRBV11-2 and TRBJ1-1; D gene uncertain. The V gene lost 6 bases and the J gene lost 6 bases, with 23 bases spanning the gap. CDR3 length: 16 amino acids. Germline assignment: CDR1 SGHAT and CDR2 FQNNGV. The CDR3 region is CASSDWVAASGAEAFF. The DNA for the CDR3 is TGTGCCAGCAGTGATTGGGTCGCGGCCTCGGGCGCTGAAGCTTTCTTT.

The chain links TRBV29-1 to TRBJ1-1; no definite D call. This CDR3 is 10 amino acids long. Trimming removed 7 bases at V and 5 bases at J, with 8 bases between. Looked up from germline, CDR1 is SQVTM and CDR2 is ANQGSEA. Here the CDR3 DNA reads TGCAGCGGGGTCGGGACTGAAGCTTTCTTT. Translated: CSGVGTEAFF.

The chain links TRBV7-4 to TRBJ2-5; D possibly corresponds to TRBD1 (5 bases). V lost 1 base and J 9 bases, leaving 12 bases between the germline ends. The V gene's germline CDR1 is SGHVT and CDR2 SQSDAQ. This CDR3 has 13 amino acids. CDR3: CASSLVVATAQYF. CDR3 bases: TGTGCCAGCAGCTTAGTAGTGGCGACAGCCCAGTACTTC.

This chain joins TRBV19 and TRBJ2-5, with TRBD2 matching 7 bases. The junction had 8 bases not matched to a gene; V was cut back by 2 bases and J by 5 bases. This CDR3 has 15 amino acids. Germline V gene lookup returns CDR1 LNHDA and CDR2 SQIVND (reference sequence). CDR3 bases: TGTGCCAGTAGTATAACGGGGGGACGGGGGGAGACCCAGTACTTC. This translates into CASSITGGRGETQYF.

The genes are TRBV29-1 and TRBJ1-1, with a weak D call TRBD1 (5 bases). Trimming shortened V by 5 bases and J by 4 bases, and 17 bases separated the two germline ends. Germline V gives CDR1 SQVTM, CDR2 ANQGSEA. The CDR3 has 14 amino acids. DNA of the CDR3: TGCAGCGTTAAAAATTGGGGGGGATTCACTGAAGCTTTCTTT. Protein sequence: CSVKNWGGFTEAFF.

With regard to this clonotype: This may come from a read error, since a much larger clone is one base off. The chain uses TRBV7-2 and TRBJ1-1; D is uncertain. This CDR3 has 12 amino acids. The germline V gene has CDR1 SGHTA and CDR2 FQGNSA. The CDR3 protein is CASGLSMFEAFF. CDR3 nucleotide sequence: TGTGCCAGCGGCTTAAGCATGTTTGAAGCTTTCTTT.

This clonotype appeared a few times. The rearrangement joins TRBV6-6 to TRBJ2-7; the D is unclear. V was clipped by 5 bases and J by 2 bases, with 16 bases between them. Germline V gene sequence: CDR1 MNHNY, CDR2 SVGAGI (reference sequence). CDR3 length: 15 amino acids. Here the CDR3 DNA reads TGTGCCAGCAGTACATCGGACCGGCCAACCTACGAGCAGTACTTC. Its translation: CASSTSDRPTYEQYF.

The genes are TRBV6-1 and TRBJ1-1, with a weak D call TRBD1 (5 bases). V lost 5 bases and J 3 bases, leaving 10 bases between the germline ends. Germline CDR1 reads MNHNS; CDR2 reads SASEGT. This CDR3 is 13 amino acids long. The CDR3 region has the DNA TGTGCCAGCAGTTTATCAGGGTACACTGAAGCTTTCTTT. This translates into CASSLSGYTEAFF.

This clonotype has a count of ten or more. V usage is TRBV7-8 and J usage is TRBJ2-5; D unclear. Germline V gives CDR1 SGHVS, CDR2 FQNEAQ. This CDR3 is 14 amino acids long. Trimming shortened V by 5 bases and J by 0 bases, and 10 bases separated the two germline ends. The CDR3: CASSRFPYQETQYF. For the CDR3, the DNA is TGTGCCAGCAGCCGCTTCCCGTACCAAGAGACCCAGTACTTC.

A note on this clonotype: One end of the junction is discordant with germline, which a read error may explain. The chain is built from TRBV10-2 and TRBJ2-7; D may be TRBD1 or TRBD2 (6 bases each). Germline V gives CDR1 WSHSY, CDR2 SAAADI. The CDR3 is 14 amino acids. The CDR3 protein is CASIESKGGDEQYF. The CDR3, as DNA: TGCGCCAGCATTGAGTCCAAGGGGGGAGACGAGCAGTACTTC.

This clonotype was counted a few times. The chain combines TRBV6-2 or TRBV6-3 with TRBJ2-7; D is tentatively TRBD1 or TRBD2 (5 bases each). The germline gives CDR1 MNHEY, CDR2 SVGEGT. CDR3 size: 16 residues. V lost 4 bases and J lost 2, with 18 bases in between. CDR3 nucleotide sequence: TGTGCCAGCAGTTTCAAGTCGTGGGACGGGACCTACGAGCAGTACTTC. Amino acids: CASSFKSWDGTYEQYF.

The chain uses TRBV10-3 and TRBJ2-5; D is unclear. The V gene lost 10 bases and the J gene lost 5 bases, with 17 bases spanning the gap. The CDR3 has 13 residues. Germline V gene sequence: CDR1 ENHRY, CDR2 SYGVKD. CDR3 amino acids: CATTSGGGETQYF. CDR3 nucleotide sequence: TGTGCCACTACGTCGGGTGGCGGCGAGACCCAGTACTTC.

The rearrangement uses TRBV7-6 and TRBJ1-1, with TRBD1 as a possible D gene (5 bases). The CDR3 is 15 amino acids. V lost 5 bases and J 0 bases, leaving 13 bases between the germline ends. Germline V gene sequence: CDR1 SGHVS, CDR2 FNYEAQ. CDR3 bases: TGTGCCAGCAGCCCGGCGACAGACATGAACACTGAAGCTTTCTTT. Amino acids: CASSPATDMNTEAFF.

V gene TRBV20-1 combines with J gene TRBJ1-6; no clear D. The germline V gene has CDR1 DFQATT and CDR2 SNEGSKA (reference sequence). The V gene lost 3 bases and the J gene lost 1 base, with 13 bases spanning the gap. This CDR3 contains 16 residues. The CDR3 loop is CSARDGVGSYNSPLHF. The CDR3, as DNA: TGCAGTGCTAGGGACGGGGTAGGGTCCTATAATTCACCCCTCCACTTT.

This chain uses TRBV20-1 with TRBJ1-1; the D is unclear. Germline loops: CDR1 DFQATT, CDR2 SNEGSKA (reference sequence). V was cut by 3 bases and J by 8 bases, with 7 bases left in between. CDR3 length equals 10 residues. The CDR3 loop reads CSARTLEAFF. DNA of the CDR3: TGCAGTGCTAGGACACTGGAAGCTTTCTTT.

The chain carries TRBV7-2 and TRBJ1-1; D call uncertain. This CDR3 spans 13 amino acids. V was clipped by 2 bases and J by 8 bases, with 12 bases between them. Looked up from germline, CDR1 is SGHTA and CDR2 is FQGNSA. CDR3 protein: CASSLTPEMEAFF. The CDR3 DNA sequence: TGTGCCAGCAGCTTAACCCCCGAAATGGAAGCTTTCTTT. The full variable domain, completed using reference TRBV7-2 and TRBJ1-1, is GAGVSQSPSNKVTEKGKDVELRCDPISGHTALYWYRQSLGQGLEFLIYFQGNSAPDKSGLPSDRFSAERTGGSVSTLTIQRTQQEDSAVYLCASSLTPEMEAFFGQGTRLTVV.

The V call is TRBV2, the J call TRBJ1-5, with 7 bases aligning to TRBD1. CDR3 length: 13 amino acids. Trimming cost V 5 bases and J 5 bases; bases outside gene matches: 3. Germline values: CDR1 SNHLY, CDR2 FYNNEI. This CDR3 is CASSTGAHQPQHF. Here the CDR3 DNA reads TGTGCCAGCAGTACAGGGGCTCATCAGCCCCAGCATTTT.

The table lists this clonotype with many counts. The chain uses TRBV20-1 and TRBJ1-6; TRBD1 aligns across 7 bases. V lost 1 base and J lost 7; bases outside the gene matches: 7. The CDR3 runs to 15 residues. Germline V lookup: CDR1 DFQATT, CDR2 SNEGSKA (reference sequence). CDR3 sequence (DNA): TGCAGTGCTAGAGGCTCAGGGACAGCAAATTCACCCCTCCACTTT. This sequence encodes CSARGSGTANSPLHF.

The rearrangement uses TRBV7-9 and TRBJ2-2, with D unclear. Trimming took 3 bases from V and 3 from J, leaving 14 bases between them. The CDR3 has 16 amino acids. Germline lookup yields CDR1 SEHNR and CDR2 FQNEAQ (reference sequence). The CDR3 sequence: CASSLPGWRDTGELFF. The CDR3 region has the DNA TGTGCCAGCAGCTTGCCGGGTTGGAGAGACACCGGGGAGCTGTTTTTT.

This clonotype was detected ten times or more. CDR3 in amino acids: CASSVEVRDTEAFF. CDR3 DNA: TGTGCCAGCAGCGTAGAGGTCCGGGACACTGAAGCTTTCTTT. This chain joins TRBV9 and TRBJ1-1; D is unclear. CDR3 length equals 14 residues. In germline, CDR1 is SGDLS, CDR2 YYNGEE. Trimming removed 0 bases from V and 3 bases from J, with 9 bases in between.

To note about this clonotype: This CDR3 fails to terminate in the conserved phenylalanine or tryptophan, so it likely reflects a read error. This chain uses TRBV7-9 with TRBJ2-7; no reliable D call. CDR1 and CDR2 from the germline V gene are SEHNR and FQNEAQ (reference sequence). V was shortened by 1 base and J by 4 bases, with 11 bases between the two germline ends. The CDR3 is 14 residues long. CDR3 in amino acids: CASSLVGTPYEQYL. CDR3 in DNA: TGTGCCAGCAGCTTAGTTGGCACCCCATACGAGCAGTACCTC.

This clonotype has a count of ten or more. The chain links TRBV7-9 to TRBJ2-5; D is possibly TRBD1 (6 bases). Trimming took 5 bases from V and 5 from J, leaving 18 bases between them. The CDR3 has 15 amino acids. Germline-derived CDR1 and CDR2 are SEHNR and FQNEAQ (reference sequence). The CDR3 sequence is CASSAGTTLGETQYF. CDR3 coding DNA: TGTGCCAGCAGCGCCGGGACAACCCTGGGGGAGACCCAGTACTTC. The complete variable domain, with remaining parts taken from reference TRBV7-9 and TRBJ2-5, reads DTGVSQNPRHKITKRGQNVTFRCDPISEHNRLYWYRQTLGQGPEFLTYFQNEAQLEKSRLLSDRFSAERPKGSFSTLEIQRTEQGDSAMYLCASSAGTTLGETQYFGPGTRLLVL.

This chain uses TRBV2 with TRBJ2-2; 11 nucleotides match TRBD2. Germline V CDR1 and CDR2: SNHLY, FYNNEI. V trimming: 6 bases; J trimming: 2 bases; junction bases outside the gene matches: 8. The CDR3 totals 17 residues. The CDR3 reads CASSDRGLADNTGELFF. The CDR3 DNA reads TGTGCCAGCAGCGACAGGGGACTAGCGGACAACACCGGGGAGCTGTTTTTT.

The rearrangement joins TRBV9 to TRBJ2-7; D gene unclear. In germline, CDR1 is SGDLS, CDR2 YYNGEE. V was shortened by 4 bases and J by 1 base, with 21 bases between the two germline ends. The CDR3 length is 17 residues. CDR3 loop: CASSQGETEDLSYEQYF. The DNA for the CDR3 is TGTGCCAGCAGCCAAGGTGAAACTGAAGACCTGTCCTACGAGCAGTACTTC.